The 10 T cell receptor beta chains below come from one sample, sequenced in a study of CD8+CD57+ T cells in acquired aplastic anemia. Genomic DNA, serving as template, underwent TCR beta VDJ and CDR3 profiling. TCRdb itself ran the reads through MiXCR, one entry per CDR3 protein. The repertoire includes about 180,000 distinct CDR3 sequences, 46% of them detected once, and approximately 2.9% sits in the top ten. Sequencing used sorted CD4+, CD8+, or CD8+CD57+ T cells (not recorded which) from PBMCs. The receptors here all came from a human donor in good health.

The rearrangement joins TRBV29-1 to TRBJ1-1; maybe TRBD1 (6 bases). V lost 4 bases and J lost 11, with 23 bases in between. CDR1 SQVTM and CDR2 ANQGSEA come from the germline V gene. The CDR3 is 14 amino acids. The CDR3 coding sequence is TGCAGCGTTGTGGTCAGGGGCCTGACTCGTGTTGCTTTCTTT. Encoded protein: CSVVVRGLTRVAFF.

V gene TRBV19 combines with J gene TRBJ1-5; D uncertain. V was cut by 0 bases and J by 10 bases, with 13 bases left in between. This CDR3 contains 14 residues. CDR1 and CDR2 from the germline V gene are LNHDA and SQIVND (reference sequence). CDR3 sequence (DNA): TGTGCCAGTAGTATAGATCCGAAATCCCATCCCCAGCATTTT. This sequence encodes CASSIDPKSHPQHF.

This chain links TRBV20-1 with TRBJ2-3, with 10 bases lining up with TRBD1. This CDR3 comprises 17 residues. CDR1 and CDR2 from the germline V gene are DFQATT and SNEGSKA (reference sequence). Losses at the gene ends were 0 bases for V and 5 bases for J; bases not matched to a gene: 11. The CDR3 DNA sequence: TGCAGTGCTAGAGATCGACGACAGGGGGCCTACAGAGATACGCAGTATTTT. Translating gives CSARDRRQGAYRDTQYF.

This clonotype was found once. The chain employs TRBV20-1 and TRBJ2-1, with 9 bases identical to TRBD1. Looked up from germline, CDR1 is DFQATT and CDR2 is SNEGSKA (reference sequence). The CDR3 has 14 residues. The V segment lost 1 base and the J segment 4 bases; nucleotides outside the gene matches: 2. The DNA of the CDR3 is TGCAGTGCTAGAGGGGACAGGGAGTACAATGAGCAGTTCTTC. This codes for CSARGDREYNEQFF.

This clonotype has ten or more counts. This sequence joins TRBV12-3 or TRBV12-4 and TRBJ1-2, with D unresolved. CDR3 length: 13 amino acids. Trimming pared 4 bases from V and 8 bases from J, leaving 14 bases between. The CDR3 here is CASSSGYSRGYTF. Written as DNA, the CDR3 is TGTGCCAGCAGTTCCGGGTATTCAAGGGGCTACACCTTC.

This clonotype was counted between two and nine times. V is TRBV18 and J is TRBJ1-1, with TRBD1 as a possible D gene (5 bases). V lost 5 bases to trimming and J lost 6 bases, with 16 bases between them. Germline assignment: CDR1 KGHSH and CDR2 LQKENI. CDR3 length: 14 amino acids. The CDR3 DNA reads as TGTGCCAGCTCATCCCTCAGGGATGGGTCTGAAGCTTTCTTT. It translates to CASSSLRDGSEAFF.

CDR3 loop: CAITQDPVSTGETQYF. Written as DNA, the CDR3 is TGTGCCATCACCCAGGATCCGGTCTCCACGGGGGAGACCCAGTACTTC. This chain connects TRBV10-3 to TRBJ2-5, with a possible D match to TRBD2 (5 bases). Germline CDR1 ENHRY, CDR2 SYGVKD. This CDR3 spans 16 amino acids. Trimming removed 7 bases from V and 5 bases from J, with 23 bases in between.

The rearrangement links TRBV29-1 to TRBJ1-6; 7 positions agree with TRBD1. The V gene end was trimmed by 5 bases and the J gene end by 10 bases; junction bases not matched to a gene: 5. CDR3 size: 12 residues. Germline CDR1 is SQVTM and CDR2 is ANQGSEA. The chain's CDR3 is CSVRQGESPLHF. The CDR3 bases are TGCAGCGTTCGGCAGGGGGAATCACCCCTCCACTTT.

With respect to this clonotype: This could be a read error, since a much larger clone is one nucleotide away. V gene TRBV20-1 combines with J gene TRBJ2-5; 13 bases map to TRBD2. Germline lookup yields CDR1 DFQATT and CDR2 SNEGSKA (reference sequence). This CDR3 is 20 amino acids long. CDR3 sequence (DNA): TGCAGTGCTAAGCCCCTTCGACTAGCGGGGGGAGCGATACCCCAAGGGACCCAGTACTTC. Translation gives CSAKPLRLAGGAIPQGTQYF.

The chain has TRBV13 and TRBJ2-7, with D perhaps TRBD1 or TRBD2 (5 bases each). This CDR3 is built from 15 residues. Trimming removed 5 bases at V and 0 bases at J, with 14 bases between. From germline, CDR1 is PRHDT and CDR2 FYEKMQ (reference sequence). The CDR3 sequence: CASSPGTADSYEQYF. In nucleotides, the CDR3 is TGTGCCAGCAGCCCGGGGACCGCTGACTCCTACGAGCAGTACTTC.